This TCR beta chain was sequenced for a study of response to subunit inactivated influenza vaccine. Points from the study as a whole: Authors suggested few new T cells are recruited by each seasonal influenza vaccination.

One entry per CDR3 protein, called by TCRdb with MiXCR from the RT-PCR reads. The top ten clones hold less than 4% of a sample with some 500,000 distinct CDR3 sequences, about 15% of them seen once. This clonotype was seen more than once but under ten times. Its antigen is not known. With 1 base removed from V and 3 bases from J, the gap between germline ends came to 12 bases. Germline CDR1 and CDR2: MNHEY and SMNVEV (reference sequence). The CDR3 contains 15 residues. The chain joins TRBV27 to TRBJ1-2; no clear D. This clonotype originated in a man aged 45 to 75 who received an inactivated influenza vaccine. Sequences were derived from CD4+ T cells sorted from PBMCs, sampled around 25 months after vaccination. CDR3 bases: TGTGCCAGCAGTTTATTAGGAGGGAGGCACTATGGCTACACCTTC. Translation gives CASSLLGGRHYGYTF.